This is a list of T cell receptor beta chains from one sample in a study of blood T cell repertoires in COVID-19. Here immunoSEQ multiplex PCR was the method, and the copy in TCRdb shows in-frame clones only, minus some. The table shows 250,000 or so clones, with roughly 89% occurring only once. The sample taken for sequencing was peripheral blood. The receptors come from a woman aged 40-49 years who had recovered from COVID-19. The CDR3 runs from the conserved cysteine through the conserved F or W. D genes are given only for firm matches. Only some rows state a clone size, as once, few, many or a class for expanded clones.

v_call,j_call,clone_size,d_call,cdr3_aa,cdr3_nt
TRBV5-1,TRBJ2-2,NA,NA,CASSLSPVRTGELFF,TGCGCCAGCAGCTTGAGCCCAGTGAGGACCGGGGAGCTGTTTTTT
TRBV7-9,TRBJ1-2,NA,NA,CASSMEKFNYGYTF,TGTGCCAGCAGTATGGAGAAATTTAACTATGGCTACACCTTC
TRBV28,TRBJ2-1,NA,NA,CASRQGPNEQFF,TGTGCCAGCAGGCAGGGGCCCAATGAGCAGTTCTTC
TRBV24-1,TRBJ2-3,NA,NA,CATNEGAGITDTQYF,TGTGCCACCAACGAAGGGGCGGGGATCACAGATACGCAGTATTTT
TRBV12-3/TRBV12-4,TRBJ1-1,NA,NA,CASSPGGGTAFF,TGTGCCAGCAGCCCCGGGGGGGGGACAGCTTTCTTT
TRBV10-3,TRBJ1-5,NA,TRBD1,CASGKRDSNQPQHF,TGTGCCTCCGGAAAACGGGACAGTAATCAGCCCCAGCATTTT
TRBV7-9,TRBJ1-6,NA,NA,CASSPGELNSPLHF,TGTGCCAGCAGCCCCGGTGAGCTTAATTCACCCCTCCACTTT
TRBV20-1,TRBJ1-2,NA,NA,CSASLRRQPGGYTF,TGCAGTGCTAGTCTTCGGCGGCAGCCGGGGGGCTACACCTTC
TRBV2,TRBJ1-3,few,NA,CASSFGGTAGNTIYF,TGTGCCAGCAGCTTCGGCGGGACTGCTGGAAACACCATATATTTT
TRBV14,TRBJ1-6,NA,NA,CASSPRGGGVYNSPLHF,TGTGCCAGCAGCCCTCGCGGCGGAGGCGTCTATAATTCACCCCTCCACTTT
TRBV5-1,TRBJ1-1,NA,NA,CASSPDRTTNTEAFF,TGCGCCAGCAGCCCGGACCGGACAACGAACACTGAAGCTTTCTTT
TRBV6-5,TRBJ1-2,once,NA,CASRQGPDYGYTF,TGTGCCAGCAGACAGGGTCCGGACTATGGCTACACCTTC
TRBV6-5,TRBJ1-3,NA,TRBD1,CASRGQGNTIYF,TGTGCCAGCAGGGGACAGGGAAACACCATATATTTT
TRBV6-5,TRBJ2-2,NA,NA,CASTRTNTGELFF,TGTGCCAGCACCCGAACTAACACCGGGGAGCTGTTTTTT
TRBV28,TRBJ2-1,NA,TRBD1,CASHRGQGASSLYNEQFF,TGTGCCAGCCACCGAGGACAGGGGGCATCCAGTCTTTACAATGAGCAGTTCTTC
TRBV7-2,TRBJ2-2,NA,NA,CASSRYRNTGELFF,TGTGCCAGCAGCAGGTACAGGAACACCGGGGAGCTGTTTTTT
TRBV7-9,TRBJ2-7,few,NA,CASSFVGGRRPSYEQYF,TGTGCCAGCAGCTTTGTTGGAGGACGTAGGCCGTCCTACGAGCAGTACTTC
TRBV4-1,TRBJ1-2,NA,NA,CASSQAVPYGYTF,TGCGCCAGCAGCCAAGCAGTCCCCTATGGCTACACCTTC
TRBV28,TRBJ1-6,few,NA,CASLDSRGSPLHF,TGTGCCAGCCTCGACAGTAGGGGTTCACCCCTCCACTTT
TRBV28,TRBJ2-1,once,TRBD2,CASSGLGGGYNEQFF,TGTGCCAGCAGTGGCTTGGGGGGGGGATACAATGAGCAGTTCTTC
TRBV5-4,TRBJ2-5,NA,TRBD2,CASSLYSGALETQYF,TGTGCCAGCAGCTTGTATAGCGGGGCCCTAGAGACCCAGTACTTC
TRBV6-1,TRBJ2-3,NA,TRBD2,CASSVRLAGLADTQYF,TGTGCCAGCAGTGTAAGACTAGCGGGGTTGGCAGATACGCAGTATTTT
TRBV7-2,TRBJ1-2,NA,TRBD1,CASSSGTGTIYGYTF,TGTGCCAGCAGCTCCGGGACAGGGACGATCTATGGCTACACCTTC
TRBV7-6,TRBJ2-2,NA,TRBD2,CASRRRGGGTGELFF,TGTGCCAGCAGAAGGCGGGGGGGCGGCACCGGGGAGCTGTTTTTT